This is a list of T cell receptor beta chains from one sample in a study of T cell changes during pregnancy in multiple sclerosis. TCRdb's table, derived via immunoSEQ multiplex PCR, lists solely in-frame clones and lacks some. This table holds 85,000 to 130,000 clones, approximately 94% found once. The sequencing here drew on peripheral blood, taken in the second trimester of pregnancy. The receptors come from a female donor with multiple sclerosis, enrolled in a pregnancy study. Each CDR3 is given with its conserved first and last residue. A D gene is named only where the DNA matches it firmly. Not all rows give a size; the values are once, few, many and, for expanded clones, a class.

TRBV5-6	.	TRBJ1-2	TRBD1	CASSLGQGAGGYTF	TGTGCCAGCAGCTTGGGACAGGGGGCAGGGGGCTACACCTTC
TRBV5-6	.	TRBJ1-1	TRBD1	CASSRRTGEAFF	TGTGCCAGCAGCCGAAGGACAGGGGAAGCTTTCTTT
TRBV27	once	TRBJ1-4	TRBD1	CASSSPRQGDNEKLFF	TGTGCCAGCAGTTCCCCACGACAGGGAGATAATGAAAAACTGTTTTTT
TRBV11-3	.	TRBJ2-7	.	CASSLGTGRGDEQYF	TGTGCCAGCAGCTTAGGAACGGGGAGGGGGGACGAGCAGTACTTC
TRBV28	.	TRBJ1-2	.	CATSGPNYGYTF	TGTGCCACCTCAGGGCCTAACTATGGCTACACCTTC
TRBV29-1	.	TRBJ2-2	.	CSVGIWQGGTGELFF	TGCAGCGTTGGAATTTGGCAGGGGGGCACCGGGGAGCTGTTTTTT
TRBV6-1	.	TRBJ1-2	TRBD1	CASSRDRDYGYTF	TGTGCCAGCAGTCGGGACAGGGACTATGGCTACACCTTC
TRBV10-3	.	TRBJ2-7	TRBD2	CAISEVGGSYEQYF	TGTGCCATCAGTGAAGTGGGGGGGTCCTACGAGCAGTACTTC
TRBV7-2	once	TRBJ1-3	TRBD1	CASSPGQGGNTIYF	TGTGCCAGCAGCCCTGGACAGGGGGGAAACACCATATATTTT
TRBV27	.	TRBJ2-1	.	CASSLNRANNEQFF	TGTGCCAGCAGTTTGAACAGGGCAAACAATGAGCAGTTCTTC
TRBV19	.	TRBJ2-6	.	CASSSSSSGANVLTF	TGTGCCAGTAGTTCGAGTAGCTCTGGGGCCAACGTCCTGACTTTC
TRBV27	.	TRBJ1-5	.	CASSYTLNQPQHF	TGTGCCAGCAGCTATACACTAAATCAGCCCCAGCATTTT
TRBV10-2	.	TRBJ2-7	.	CASSQRRLTPGTGVDYEQYF	TGCGCCAGCAGCCAGCGCAGGTTAACTCCCGGGACGGGAGTTGATTACGAGCAGTACTTC
TRBV15	few	TRBJ2-1	.	CATSTVTTLGGNEQFF	TGTGCCACCAGCACAGTTACCACCCTGGGAGGCAATGAGCAGTTCTTC
TRBV6-1	.	TRBJ1-1	.	CASSERLSVPEAFF	TGTGCCAGCAGTGAAAGACTCTCTGTCCCTGAAGCTTTCTTT
TRBV18	.	TRBJ1-4	TRBD1	CASSRPGGTGELFF	TGTGCCAGCTCACGACCGGGGGGCACAGGGGAACTGTTTTTT
TRBV6-1	.	TRBJ1-1	TRBD1	CASTPRQGESIEAFF	TGTGCCAGCACCCCGAGACAGGGTGAATCCATCGAAGCTTTCTTT
TRBV6-5	once	TRBJ1-2	TRBD1	CASRPGQNYGYTF	TGTGCCAGCAGACCGGGACAGAACTATGGCTACACCTTC
TRBV9	once	TRBJ2-2	TRBD1	CASSVVQGGTGELFF	TGTGCCAGCAGCGTAGTACAGGGGGGAACCGGGGAGCTGTTTTTT
TRBV5-4	.	TRBJ1-4	.	CASSLGRGPNEKLFF	TGTGCCAGCAGCTTGGGCAGGGGTCCTAATGAAAAACTGTTTTTT
TRBV27	.	TRBJ2-1	TRBD1	CASSLLQNRGKEFF	TGTGCCAGCAGTTTACTACAAAACAGGGGGAAGGAGTTCTTC
TRBV5-4	.	TRBJ1-2	TRBD1	CASSSGTVYGYTF	TGTGCCAGCAGTTCCGGGACAGTCTATGGCTACACCTTC
TRBV28	.	TRBJ1-4	TRBD1	CASSFSLGDSLTTNEKLFF	TGTGCCAGCAGTTTTTCCCTCGGGGACAGTCTTACAACTAATGAAAAACTGTTTTTT
TRBV7-2	.	TRBJ1-4	.	CASSFAGFQEKLFF	TGTGCCAGCAGCTTTGCCGGGTTTCAGGAAAAACTGTTTTTT
TRBV4-1	.	TRBJ1-1	TRBD1	CASSHPGTAEAFF	TGCGCCAGCAGCCATCCCGGGACAGCGGAAGCTTTCTTT
TRBV15	.	TRBJ1-5	.	CATSRVGGYSNQPQHF	TGTGCCACCAGCAGAGTCGGCGGTTATAGCAATCAGCCCCAGCATTTT
TRBV28	.	TRBJ2-5	TRBD2	CASSWTGRVQETQYF	TGTGCCAGCAGCTGGACCGGGAGGGTCCAAGAGACCCAGTACTTC
TRBV15	once	TRBJ2-7	.	CATSRDLGKTYEQYF	TGTGCCACCAGCAGAGATCTGGGCAAAACTTACGAGCAGTACTTC
TRBV13	.	TRBJ2-7	.	CASSIGQSYEQYF	TGTGCCAGCAGCATTGGACAGTCCTACGAGCAGTACTTC
TRBV11-2	.	TRBJ2-3	.	CASTPGQTTDTQYF	TGTGCCAGCACCCCCGGACAGACCACAGATACGCAGTATTTT
TRBV5-1	.	TRBJ2-7	.	CASSLAQGSHEQYF	TGCGCCAGCAGCTTGGCACAGGGTTCCCACGAGCAGTACTTC
TRBV27	few	TRBJ1-1	.	CATTAEVGAFF	TGTGCCACTACTGCGGAGGTTGGAGCTTTCTTT
TRBV5-6	.	TRBJ2-3	TRBD2	CASSRRGLAGIYSTDTQYF	TGTGCCAGCAGCCGGCGGGGACTAGCGGGCATTTATTCCACAGATACGCAGTATTTT
TRBV14	.	TRBJ1-1	TRBD1	CASSHRLQGIGEAFF	TGTGCCAGCAGCCACCGACTACAGGGGATTGGAGAAGCTTTCTTT
TRBV7-9	once	TRBJ2-1	TRBD1	CASSTRTGDEQFF	TGTGCCAGCAGCACCAGGACAGGGGATGAGCAGTTCTTC
TRBV6-5	.	TRBJ2-5	TRBD2	CASSSLRTSGETQYF	TGTGCCAGCAGTTCCCTTCGGACTAGCGGAGAGACCCAGTACTTC
TRBV9	.	TRBJ2-7	.	CASSQSPASSYEQYF	TGTGCCAGCAGTCAGAGTCCGGCTAGCTCCTACGAGCAGTACTTC
TRBV5-1	once	TRBJ2-7	.	CASSFSGGSYEQYF	TGCGCCAGCAGCTTTAGCGGAGGCTCCTACGAGCAGTACTTC
TRBV5-1	.	TRBJ1-2	.	CASSPTAGFVGGYTF	TGCGCCAGCAGTCCCACGGCGGGCTTTGTGGGGGGCTACACCTTC
TRBV7-8	.	TRBJ2-1	TRBD2	CASSLASGGWNEQFF	TGTGCCAGCAGCTTAGCTAGCGGGGGGTGGAATGAGCAGTTCTTC
TRBV9	few	TRBJ2-1	.	CASSVLEDSYNEQFF	TGTGCCAGCAGCGTTCTAGAGGACTCATACAATGAGCAGTTCTTC
TRBV10-3	.	TRBJ2-3	TRBD2	CAIKSGGSTDTQYF	TGTGCCATCAAGAGCGGGGGTTCCACAGATACGCAGTATTTT
TRBV4-1	.	TRBJ2-6	TRBD1	CASSQSGTGDVSGANVLTF	TGCGCCAGCAGCCAATCCGGGACAGGGGATGTCTCTGGGGCCAACGTCCTGACTTTC
TRBV27	.	TRBJ2-3	TRBD1	CASSPSGGPDTQYF	TGTGCCAGCAGTCCCTCAGGGGGCCCAGATACGCAGTATTTT
TRBV5-1	.	TRBJ2-7	TRBD2	CASSLVGAGSYEQYF	TGCGCCAGCAGCTTGGTGGGAGCGGGGTCCTACGAGCAGTACTTC
TRBV19	.	TRBJ2-1	.	CASSMGGQLYNEQFF	TGTGCCAGTAGTATGGGGGGACAGCTCTACAATGAGCAGTTCTTC
TRBV4-1	.	TRBJ1-2	.	CASSQGALRGLDYGYTF	TGCGCCAGCAGCCAGGGGGCCCTCAGGGGCCTAGACTATGGCTACACCTTC
TRBV5-4	.	TRBJ1-1	.	CASSLAEGIEAFF	TGTGCCAGCAGCTTGGCCGAGGGAATTGAAGCTTTCTTT
TRBV9	.	TRBJ2-6	.	CASGRLSSGANVLTF	TGTGCCAGCGGCCGACTGAGCTCTGGGGCCAACGTCCTGACTTTC
TRBV9	many	TRBJ2-2	.	CASSVGAGNTGELFF	TGTGCCAGCAGCGTAGGGGCAGGGAACACCGGGGAGCTGTTTTTT
TRBV2	few	TRBJ1-1	.	CASSEARGWNTEAFF	TGTGCCAGCAGTGAAGCCCGGGGATGGAACACTGAAGCTTTCTTT